A single sample gave rise to the 13 T cell receptor beta chains below, sequenced in a study of CD8+ T cells in alopecia areata. RNA, once extracted, was reverse transcribed into cDNA for use as the sequencing template. Some clones are missing from TCRdb's copy, which holds only in-frame ones; the method was immunoSEQ multiplex PCR. The repertoire holds 150,000 or so clones, with approximately 70% as singletons. Sequenced material: CD8+ T cells sorted from blood, taken at week 0. These TCRs come from a human donor with alopecia areata.

This chain joins TRBV2 and TRBJ2-5, with D possibly matching TRBD2 (6 bases). Trimming took 7 bases from V and 2 from J, leaving 14 bases between them. Germline loops: CDR1 SNHLY, CDR2 FYNNEI. The CDR3 extends over 14 amino acids. The CDR3 DNA sequence: TGTGCCAGCACTCCGGGACTGGGGCAAGAGACCCAGTACTTC. It specifies CASTPGLGQETQYF.

V usage is TRBV29-1 and J usage is TRBJ2-5, with unresolved D. The CDR3 is 12 residues long. V was shortened by 1 base and J by 2 bases, with 5 bases between the two germline ends. The germline V gene encodes CDR1 SQVTM and CDR2 ANQGSEA. This CDR3 reads CSVEAGQETQYF. In nucleotides, the CDR3 is TGCAGCGTTGAAGCCGGACAAGAGACCCAGTACTTC.

This clone was detected only a few times. The chain links TRBV6-6 to TRBJ1-2, with TRBD1 as a possible D gene (5 bases). V lost 5 bases and J 4 bases, leaving 11 bases between the germline ends. In germline, CDR1 is MNHNY, CDR2 SVGAGI (reference sequence). The CDR3 covers 13 residues. The DNA for the CDR3 is TGTGCCAGCAGTACGGGGGACCCCTATGGCTACACCTTC. Translation gives CASSTGDPYGYTF.

This clone has only one observation. The chain carries TRBV7-8 and TRBJ2-7, with 10 positions matching TRBD1. This CDR3 has 16 residues. After removal of 2 bases from V and 7 bases from J, the junction contained 11 bases not matched to a gene. CDR1 and CDR2 (germline): SGHVS, FQNEAQ. For the CDR3, the DNA is TGTGCCAGCAGCTTATCTCGCGACAGGGGGCGTCGAGAGCAGTACTTC. It is translated as CASSLSRDRGRREQYF. Filled out from reference TRBV7-8 and TRBJ2-7, the complete variable domain reads GAGVSQSPRYKVAKRGQDVALRCDPISGHVSLFWYQQALGQGPEFLTYFQNEAQLDKSGLPSDRFFAERPEGSVSTLKIQRTQQEDSAVYLCASSLSRDRGRREQYFGPGTRLTVT.

The sample holds a few counts of this clone. V is TRBV7-9 and J is TRBJ1-1, with no clear D. The CDR3 extends over 15 amino acids. The V end was cut by 8 bases, the J end by 0 bases, with 16 bases between. Germline V gene sequence: CDR1 SEHNR, CDR2 FQNEAQ (reference sequence). In DNA form, the CDR3 reads TGTGCCAGCCGGTCGGGGTCGGGAATGAACACTGAAGCTTTCTTT. Translated, it gives CASRSGSGMNTEAFF.

The chain has TRBV20-1 and TRBJ2-2; D is perhaps TRBD2 (6 bases). The CDR3 has 11 amino acids. Germline V gene lookup returns CDR1 DFQATT and CDR2 SNEGSKA (reference sequence). V was pared by 6 bases and J by 5 bases, with 7 bases between. The CDR3 region is CSAGTTGELFF. Written as DNA, the CDR3 is TGCAGTGCAGGGACTACCGGGGAGCTGTTTTTT.

This clone was recorded a few times. The CDR3 reads CASSLDAGVIGELFF. CDR3 nucleotides: TGTGCCAGCAGCTTAGATGCGGGGGTTATCGGGGAGCTGTTTTTT. The chain employs TRBV11-2 and TRBJ2-2; 7 bases agree with TRBD2. CDR3 length: 15 residues. Germline CDR1 is SGHAT and CDR2 is FQNNGV. J gave up 7 bases and V 0 bases, and 5 bases lay outside the gene matches.

The J gene is TRBJ2-7, the V gene TRBV27, with a weak D call TRBD2 (6 bases). Germline V gene sequence: CDR1 MNHEY, CDR2 SMNVEV (reference sequence). V shed 7 bases and J shed 3 bases, with 7 bases lying between them. This CDR3 is built from 11 residues. The CDR3 region is CASMRGYEQYF. The CDR3 region has the DNA TGTGCCAGCATGCGGGGCTACGAGCAGTACTTC.

The chain carries TRBV29-1 and TRBJ2-3, with TRBD2 matching 8 bases. After removal of 3 bases from V and 2 bases from J, the junction contained 10 bases not matched to a gene. CDR1 SQVTM and CDR2 ANQGSEA come from the germline V gene. This CDR3 contains 16 residues. The CDR3 sequence: CSVDGVGGAPTDTQYF. CDR3 nucleotide sequence: TGCAGCGTTGACGGGGTCGGGGGGGCCCCCACAGATACGCAGTATTTT.

Regarding this clone: Within the sample, other DNA sequences also encode this same CDR3. The CDR3 bases are TGTGCCAGCAGCTCAGGGGTGTCCTACAATGAGCAGTTCTTC. Translated, it gives CASSSGVSYNEQFF. The genes are TRBV7-9 and TRBJ2-1; perhaps TRBD1 as D (6 bases). CDR3 length: 14 amino acids. V dropped 4 bases and J dropped 1 base, with 8 bases sitting between them. Germline V gene data show CDR1 as SEHNR and CDR2 as FQNEAQ (reference sequence).

The chain combines TRBV23-1 with TRBJ2-2, with D possibly being TRBD1 (6 bases). TRBV23-1 falls under the ORF class, with uncertain function. The CDR3 extends over 16 amino acids. With 2 bases removed from V and 5 bases from J, the gap between germline ends came to 15 bases. The CDR3 DNA is TGCGCCAGCAGTCAACCCAGGACAGTGGTGACCGGGGAGCTGTTTTTT. Protein product: CASSQPRTVVTGELFF.

This clone was seen only once. The rearrangement uses TRBV27 and TRBJ2-3, with TRBD2 matching 7 bases. The ends lost 6 bases at V and 6 bases at J; junction bases unmatched: 12. Germline CDR1 MNHEY, CDR2 SMNVEV (reference sequence). There are 15 residues in the CDR3. The CDR3 DNA sequence: TGTGCCAGCAGCGACGGGGGGTTCAGGATGGATACGCAGTATTTT. Translation: CASSDGGFRMDTQYF.

This clone turned up a few times. Other DNA sequences within the sample encode an identical CDR3. The J gene is TRBJ2-3, the V gene TRBV13; D gene ambiguous. Germline values: CDR1 PRHDT, CDR2 FYEKMQ (reference sequence). V lost 2 bases and J 4 bases, leaving 1 base between the germline ends. The CDR3 is 11 amino acids. As DNA, the CDR3 is TGTGCCAGCAGCTTATCAGATACGCAGTATTTT. Amino acid sequence: CASSLSDTQYF.